This T cell receptor beta chain was observed in a study of a mutant IDH1 vaccine in newly diagnosed glioma. In germline, CDR1 is MNHEY, CDR2 SVGAGI. This CDR3 has 14 amino acids. Described time point: week 23, last vaccination. What each vaccine dose contained was 300 ug of mutant IDH1 20-mer peptide, accompanied by topical imiquimod. In regard to this clone: The antigen remains unidentified.

Sequencing was performed with immunoSEQ multiplex PCR; in TCRdb, only in-frame clones are kept and a portion is missing. The table records 35,000 to 40,000 clones, around 81% of them present only once. This receptor was taken from a man between 35 and 55 years old with glioma. Sequences were derived from PBMCs, sampled from a glioma patient whose treatment included an IDH1 peptide vaccine. The chain couples TRBV6-5 to TRBJ2-5, with D tentatively TRBD2 (6 bases). The end of the DNA aligns better with TRBJ2-7, so the J call may be wrong. The CDR3 nucleotides are TGTGCCAGCAGTATCTCTAGGGGAGGCTACGAGCAGTACTTC. It specifies CASSISRGGYEQYF.